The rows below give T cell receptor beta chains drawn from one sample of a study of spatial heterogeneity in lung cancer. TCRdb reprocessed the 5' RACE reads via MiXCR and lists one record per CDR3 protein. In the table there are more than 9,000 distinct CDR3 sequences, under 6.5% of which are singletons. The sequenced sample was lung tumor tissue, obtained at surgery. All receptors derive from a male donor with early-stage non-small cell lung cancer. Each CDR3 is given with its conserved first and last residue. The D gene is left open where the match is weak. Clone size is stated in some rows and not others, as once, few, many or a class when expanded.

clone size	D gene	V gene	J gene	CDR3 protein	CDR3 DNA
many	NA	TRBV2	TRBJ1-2	CASIGPLTRGYTF	TGTGCCAGCATCGGGCCCCTGACCCGCGGCTACACCTTC
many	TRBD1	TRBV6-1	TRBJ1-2	CASSSLKWTGWPSF	TGTGCCAGCAGCAGTCTTAAATGGACAGGGTGGCCCTCCTTC
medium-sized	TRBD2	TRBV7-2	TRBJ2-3	CASSPEAGPTDTQYF	TGTGCCAGCAGCCCGGAAGCGGGACCCACAGATACGCAGTATTTT
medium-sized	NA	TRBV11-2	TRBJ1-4	CASSLGVGEKLFF	TGTGCCAGCAGCCTAGGAGTTGGCGAAAAACTGTTTTTT
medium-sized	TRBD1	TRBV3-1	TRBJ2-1	CASSQGTGTNEQFF	TGTGCCAGCAGCCAGGGGACAGGGACCAATGAGCAGTTCTTC
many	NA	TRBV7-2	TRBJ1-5	CASSLEGGFNQPQHF	TGTGCCAGCAGCTTAGAGGGGGGGTTCAATCAGCCCCAGCATTTT
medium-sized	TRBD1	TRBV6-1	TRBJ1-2	CASSEATGPYGYTF	TGTGCCAGCAGTGAAGCGACAGGGCCTTATGGCTACACCTTC
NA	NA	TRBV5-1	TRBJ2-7	CASSSGGNYEQYF	TGCGCCAGCTCCAGTGGTGGCAACTACGAGCAGTACTTC
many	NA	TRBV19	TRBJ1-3	CASSDLKTSSGNTIYF	TGTGCCAGTAGTGACCTAAAAACGAGCTCTGGAAACACCATATATTTT
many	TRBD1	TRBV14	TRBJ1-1	CASSHSGTGIGTEAFF	TGTGCCAGCAGCCACTCCGGGACAGGGATAGGGACTGAAGCTTTCTTT
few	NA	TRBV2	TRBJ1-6	CASSQDGGSPLHF	TGTGCCAGCAGTCAGGACGGGGGCTCACCCCTCCACTTT
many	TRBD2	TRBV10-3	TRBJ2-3	CATRLAGSSTDTQYF	TGTGCCACCCGACTAGCGGGGTCTAGCACAGATACGCAGTATTTT
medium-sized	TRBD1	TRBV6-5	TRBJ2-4	CASRALSGQGRKNIQYF	TGTGCCAGCAGAGCCCTGTCGGGACAGGGAAGGAAAAACATTCAGTACTTC
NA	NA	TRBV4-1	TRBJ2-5	CASSRPGETQYF	TGCGCCAGCAGCCGCCCCGGAGAGACCCAGTACTTC
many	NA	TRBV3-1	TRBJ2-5	CASSQDRIGSQETQYF	TGTGCCAGCAGCCAAGATCGAATCGGGAGCCAAGAGACCCAGTACTTC
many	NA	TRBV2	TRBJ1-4	CASSGGTRNEKLFF	TGTGCCAGCAGCGGAGGGACGAGGAATGAAAAACTGTTTTTT
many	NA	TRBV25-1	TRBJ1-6	CASSEYGDISSPLHF	TGTGCCAGCAGTGAATATGGGGACATAAGTTCACCCCTCCACTTT
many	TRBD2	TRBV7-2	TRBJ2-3	CASSLSSGRATDTQYF	TGTGCCAGCAGCCTATCTAGCGGGAGGGCCACAGATACGCAGTATTTT
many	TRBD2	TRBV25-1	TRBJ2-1	CASSEGGTFYNEQFF	TGTGCCAGCAGTGAGGGGGGGACTTTCTACAATGAGCAGTTCTTC